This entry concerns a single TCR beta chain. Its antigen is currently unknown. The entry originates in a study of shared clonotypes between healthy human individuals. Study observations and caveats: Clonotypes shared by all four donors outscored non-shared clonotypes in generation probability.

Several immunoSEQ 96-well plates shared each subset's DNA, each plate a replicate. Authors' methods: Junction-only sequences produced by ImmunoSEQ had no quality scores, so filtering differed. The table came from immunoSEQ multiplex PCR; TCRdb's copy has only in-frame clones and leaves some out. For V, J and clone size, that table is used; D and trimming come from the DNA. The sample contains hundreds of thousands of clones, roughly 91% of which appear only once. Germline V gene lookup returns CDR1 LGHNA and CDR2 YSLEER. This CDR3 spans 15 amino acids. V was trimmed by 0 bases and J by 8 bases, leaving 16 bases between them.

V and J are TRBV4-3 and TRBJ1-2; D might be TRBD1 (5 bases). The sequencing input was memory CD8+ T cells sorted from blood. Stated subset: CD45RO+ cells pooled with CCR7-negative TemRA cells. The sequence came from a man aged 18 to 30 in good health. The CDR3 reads CASSQDQGLPGGYTF. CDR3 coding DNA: TGCGCCAGCAGCCAAGATCAGGGCCTACCAGGCGGCTACACCTTC.